Each of the 9 T cell receptor beta chains below was sequenced from the same sample in a study of T cell responses to AZD1222 COVID-19 vaccine. This table comes from immunoSEQ multiplex PCR, and its TCRdb copy is limited to in-frame clones, with some not included. This table has over 100,000 clones, 91% appearing once. The sequenced sample was peripheral blood, obtained on day 0 of AZD1222 vaccination. Source of these receptors: an adult in good health.

The rearrangement links TRBV29-1 to TRBJ1-2; D is ambiguous. Germline values: CDR1 SQVTM, CDR2 ANQGSEA. The CDR3 loop spans 13 amino acids. V was pared by 5 bases and J by 0 bases, with 10 bases between. The chain's CDR3 is CSVWAGANYGYTF. As DNA, the CDR3 is TGCAGCGTTTGGGCTGGAGCTAACTATGGCTACACCTTC.

The rearrangement uses TRBV5-4 and TRBJ2-7; D remains ambiguous. CDR1 and CDR2 (germline): SGHNT, YYREEE (reference sequence). The germline V and J ends were trimmed by 0 bases and 0 bases, with 4 bases remaining between them. The CDR3 extends over 13 amino acids. CDR3 sequence: CASSLGSSYEQYF. In nucleotides, the CDR3 is TGTGCCAGCAGCTTGGGGAGCTCCTACGAGCAGTACTTC.

Concerning this clone: The junction and the germline gene differ at one end; a read error may be behind it. The chain uses TRBV7-7 and TRBJ2-2; 12 nucleotides agree with TRBD2. Germline V gene data show CDR1 as SSHAT and CDR2 as FNYEAQ (reference sequence). The CDR3 length is 16 residues. CDR3 in amino acids: CASSLLAGGNTGELFF. CDR3 coding DNA: TGTGCTAGCAGCCTACTAGCGGGGGGAAACACCGGGGAGCTGTTTTTT. The complete variable domain, with remaining parts taken from reference TRBV7-7 and TRBJ2-2, reads GAGVSQSPRYKVTKRGQDVTLRCDPISSHATLYWYQQALGQGPEFLTYFNYEAQPDKSGLPSDRFSAERPEGSISTLTIQRTEQRDSAMYRCASSLLAGGNTGELFFGEGSRLTVL.

This chain connects TRBV18 to TRBJ1-1, with a possible D match to TRBD1 (5 bases). This CDR3 spans 15 amino acids. V gave up 3 bases and J gave up 4 bases, with 15 bases separating them. The germline V gene has CDR1 KGHSH and CDR2 LQKENI. The CDR3 sequence: CASSPTGWGGTEAFF. CDR3 in DNA: TGTGCCAGCTCACCTACGGGTTGGGGCGGCACTGAAGCTTTCTTT.

The chain recombines TRBV6-2 or TRBV6-3 with TRBJ1-2, with D unresolved. The germline V gene encodes CDR1 MNHEY and CDR2 SVGEGT. V lost 3 bases to trimming and J lost 0 bases, with 11 bases between them. The CDR3 has 15 amino acids. This CDR3 is CASSYYHGPNYGYTF. CDR3 sequence (DNA): TGTGCCAGCAGTTATTACCACGGACCTAACTATGGCTACACCTTC.

The chain links TRBV7-3 to TRBJ2-1; 16 bases align to TRBD2. In germline, CDR1 is SGHTA, CDR2 FQGTGA. The CDR3 totals 17 residues. J lost 8 bases, V lost 5 bases, and 9 bases had no gene match. The CDR3 here is CASSPGTSGGVWDEQFF. The CDR3 DNA reads as TGTGCCAGCAGCCCCGGGACTAGCGGGGGGGTATGGGATGAGCAGTTCTTC.

The CDR3 region has the DNA TGCGCCAGCAGCCAAGAGGGGGGCGGGGGCACTGAAGCTTTCTTT. This encodes CASSQEGGGGTEAFF. V gene TRBV4-3 combines with J gene TRBJ1-1, with TRBD1 as a possible D gene (6 bases). V gave up 0 bases and J gave up 4 bases, with 12 bases separating them. Germline V gene data show CDR1 as LGHNA and CDR2 as YSLEER. CDR3 length: 15 residues.

This clone was recorded once. The chain couples TRBV7-9 to TRBJ2-2; D uncertain. V lost 5 bases and J 4 bases, leaving 11 bases between the germline ends. Germline V CDR1 and CDR2: SEHNR, FQNEAQ (reference sequence). The CDR3 spans 14 residues. This chain's CDR3 is CASSGDMGTGELFF. The CDR3 region has the DNA TGTGCCAGCAGCGGCGACATGGGCACCGGGGAGCTGTTTTTT.

The V and J genes are TRBV6-6 and TRBJ1-2; D not resolved. This CDR3 is built from 13 residues. The V end was cut by 0 bases, the J end by 8 bases, with 10 bases between. Germline values: CDR1 MNHNY, CDR2 SVGAGI (reference sequence). CDR3 sequence: CASSYSNSGGYTF. The CDR3 DNA sequence: TGTGCCAGCAGTTACTCGAATTCTGGCGGCTACACCTTC.